This T cell receptor beta chain was sequenced in a study of blood T cell repertoires in COVID-19. Study context: The United States, Italy and Spain were the sources of the acute and convalescent COVID-19 samples.

Authors' methods: Nucleated cell number was recorded as an estimate derived from reference gene primer amplification. Only in-frame clones appear in the TCRdb table, and some are missing; sequencing was by immunoSEQ multiplex PCR. V and J calls and clone size are copied from that table; D and trimming were computed from the DNA. The sample includes 270,000 or so clones, roughly 85% of them seen just once. CDR3 size: 16 residues. CDR1 is SGHVS and CDR2 is FQNEAQ in the germline V gene. The germline V and J ends were trimmed by 2 bases and 3 bases, with 15 bases remaining between them. The sequence was obtained from a woman aged 18-30 years with acute or convalescent COVID-19. The sequenced sample was peripheral blood. The genes are TRBV7-8 and TRBJ2-3, with D possibly being TRBD2 (7 bases). The CDR3 is CASSLNRRGRTDTQYF. CDR3 nucleotide sequence: TGTGCCAGCAGCTTAAATCGGCGGGGGCGGACAGATACGCAGTATTTT.